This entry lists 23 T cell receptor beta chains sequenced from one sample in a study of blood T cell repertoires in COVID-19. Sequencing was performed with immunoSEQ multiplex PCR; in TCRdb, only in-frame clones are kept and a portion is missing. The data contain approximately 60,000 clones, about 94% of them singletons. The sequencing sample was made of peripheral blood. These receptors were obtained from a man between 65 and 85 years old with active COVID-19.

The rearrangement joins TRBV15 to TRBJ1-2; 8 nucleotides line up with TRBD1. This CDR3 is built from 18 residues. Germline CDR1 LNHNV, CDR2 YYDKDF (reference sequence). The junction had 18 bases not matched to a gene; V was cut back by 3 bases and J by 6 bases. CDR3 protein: CATSSTKVEDRAPDGYTF. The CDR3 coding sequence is TGTGCCACCAGCAGCACCAAAGTGGAGGACAGGGCTCCAGATGGCTACACCTTC.

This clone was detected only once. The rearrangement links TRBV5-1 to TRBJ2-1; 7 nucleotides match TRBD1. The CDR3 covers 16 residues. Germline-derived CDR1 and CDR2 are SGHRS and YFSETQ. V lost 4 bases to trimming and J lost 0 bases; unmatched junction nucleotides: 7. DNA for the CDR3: TGCGCCAGCAGCGTAACAGGGGCGAGCTCCTACAATGAGCAGTTCTTC. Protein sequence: CASSVTGASSYNEQFF.

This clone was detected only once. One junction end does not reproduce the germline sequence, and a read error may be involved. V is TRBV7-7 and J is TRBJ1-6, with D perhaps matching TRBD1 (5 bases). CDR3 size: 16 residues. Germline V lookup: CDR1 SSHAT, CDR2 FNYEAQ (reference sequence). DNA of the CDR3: TGTGCTAGCAGCTTAGTATTTCCGGAGGGGAATTCACCCCTCCACTTT. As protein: CASSLVFPEGNSPLHF.

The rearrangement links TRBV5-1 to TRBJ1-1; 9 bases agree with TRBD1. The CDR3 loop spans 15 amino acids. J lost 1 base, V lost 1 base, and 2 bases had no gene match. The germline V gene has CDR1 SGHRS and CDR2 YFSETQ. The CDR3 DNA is TGCGCCAGCAGCTTGCCGGGACAGGGGAACACTGAAGCTTTCTTT. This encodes CASSLPGQGNTEAFF.

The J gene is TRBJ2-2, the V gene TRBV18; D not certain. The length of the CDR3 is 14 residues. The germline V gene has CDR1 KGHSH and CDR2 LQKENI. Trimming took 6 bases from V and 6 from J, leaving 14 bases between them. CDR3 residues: CASSPNRVSGELFF. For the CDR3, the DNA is TGTGCCAGCTCCCCAAACCGGGTCTCCGGGGAGCTGTTTTTT.

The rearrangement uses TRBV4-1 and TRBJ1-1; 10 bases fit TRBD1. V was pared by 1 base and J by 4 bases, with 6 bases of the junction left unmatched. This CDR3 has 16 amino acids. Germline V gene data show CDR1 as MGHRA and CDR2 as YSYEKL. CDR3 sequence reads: CASSQVGGTGATEAFF. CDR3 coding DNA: TGCGCCAGCAGCCAAGTTGGTGGGACAGGGGCCACTGAAGCTTTCTTT.

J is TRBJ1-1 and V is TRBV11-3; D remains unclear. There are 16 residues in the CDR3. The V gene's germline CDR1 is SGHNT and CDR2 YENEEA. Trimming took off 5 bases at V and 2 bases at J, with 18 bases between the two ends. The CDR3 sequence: CASSRTYGPLNTEAFF. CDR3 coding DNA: TGTGCCAGCAGCCGGACTTATGGACCCCTAAACACTGAAGCTTTCTTT.

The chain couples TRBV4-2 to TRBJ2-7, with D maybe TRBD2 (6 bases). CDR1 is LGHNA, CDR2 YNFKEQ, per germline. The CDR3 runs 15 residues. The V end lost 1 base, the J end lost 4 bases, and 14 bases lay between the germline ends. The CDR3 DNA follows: TGTGCCAGCAGCCAAGGACTAGGTGGAGGATACGAGCAGTACTTC. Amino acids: CASSQGLGGGYEQYF.

The CDR3 region is CASSKGQLDSPLHF. CDR3 DNA sequence: TGTGCCAGCAGCAAAGGACAGTTAGATTCACCCCTCCACTTT. The chain is built from TRBV2 and TRBJ1-6; tentatively, D is TRBD1 (6 bases). CDR3 length: 14 amino acids. With 6 bases removed from V and 8 bases from J, the gap between germline ends came to 14 bases. In germline, CDR1 is SNHLY, CDR2 FYNNEI.

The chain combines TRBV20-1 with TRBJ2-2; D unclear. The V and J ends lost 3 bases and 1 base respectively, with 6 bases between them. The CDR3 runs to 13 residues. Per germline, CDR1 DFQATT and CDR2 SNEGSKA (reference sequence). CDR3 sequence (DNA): TGCAGTGCTAGTCAACAGAACACCGGGGAGCTGTTTTTT. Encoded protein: CSASQQNTGELFF.

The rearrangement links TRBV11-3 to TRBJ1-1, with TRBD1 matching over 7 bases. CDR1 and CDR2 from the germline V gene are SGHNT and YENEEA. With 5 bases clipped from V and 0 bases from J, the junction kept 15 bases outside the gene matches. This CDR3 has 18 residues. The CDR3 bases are TGTGCCAGCAGCCGCCATTTTAACAGGGGCGTTATGAACACTGAAGCTTTCTTT. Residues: CASSRHFNRGVMNTEAFF. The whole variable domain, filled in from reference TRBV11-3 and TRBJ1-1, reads EAGVVQSPRYKIIEKKQPVAFWCNPISGHNTLYWYLQNLGQGPELLIRYENEEAVDDSQLPKDRFSAERLKGVDSTLKIQPAELGDSAVYLCASSRHFNRGVMNTEAFFGQGTRLTVV.

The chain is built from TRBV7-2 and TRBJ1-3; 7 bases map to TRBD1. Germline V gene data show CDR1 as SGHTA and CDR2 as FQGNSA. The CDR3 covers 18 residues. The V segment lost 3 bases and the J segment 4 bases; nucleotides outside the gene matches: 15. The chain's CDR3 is CASSFPRDSGARGNTIYF. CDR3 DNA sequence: TGTGCCAGCAGCTTCCCGCGGGACAGCGGCGCTCGGGGAAACACCATATATTTT.

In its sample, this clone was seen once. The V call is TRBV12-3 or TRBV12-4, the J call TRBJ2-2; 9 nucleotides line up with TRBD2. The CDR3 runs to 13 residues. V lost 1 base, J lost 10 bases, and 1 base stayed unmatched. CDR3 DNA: TGTGCCAGCAGTTTAGGGACTAGCGCGGAGCTGTTTTTT. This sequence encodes CASSLGTSAELFF.

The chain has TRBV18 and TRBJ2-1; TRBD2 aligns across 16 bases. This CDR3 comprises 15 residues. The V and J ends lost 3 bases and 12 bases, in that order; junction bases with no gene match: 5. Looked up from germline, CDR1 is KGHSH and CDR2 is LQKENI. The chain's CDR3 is CASSPGTSGGARQFF. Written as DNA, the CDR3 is TGTGCCAGCTCACCTGGGACTAGCGGGGGGGCTAGGCAGTTCTTC.

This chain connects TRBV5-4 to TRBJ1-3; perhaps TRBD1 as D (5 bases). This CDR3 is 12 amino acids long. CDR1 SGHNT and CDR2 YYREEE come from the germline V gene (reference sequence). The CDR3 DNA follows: TGTGGATTCCAGGGCTCTGGAAACACCATATATTTT. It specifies CGFQGSGNTIYF.

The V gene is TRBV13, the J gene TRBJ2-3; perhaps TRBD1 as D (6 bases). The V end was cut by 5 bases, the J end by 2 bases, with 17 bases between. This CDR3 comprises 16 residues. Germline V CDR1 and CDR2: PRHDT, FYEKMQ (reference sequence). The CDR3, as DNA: TGTGCCAGCAGCCAAGCCCGGGGACACAACACAGATACGCAGTATTTT. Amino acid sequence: CASSQARGHNTDTQYF.

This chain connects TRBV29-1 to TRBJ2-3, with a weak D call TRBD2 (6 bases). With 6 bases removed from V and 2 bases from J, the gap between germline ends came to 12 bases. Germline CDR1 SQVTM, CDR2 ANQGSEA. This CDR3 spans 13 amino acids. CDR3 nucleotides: TGCAGCGTACGACGGACTACCACAGATACGCAGTATTTT. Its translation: CSVRRTTTDTQYF.

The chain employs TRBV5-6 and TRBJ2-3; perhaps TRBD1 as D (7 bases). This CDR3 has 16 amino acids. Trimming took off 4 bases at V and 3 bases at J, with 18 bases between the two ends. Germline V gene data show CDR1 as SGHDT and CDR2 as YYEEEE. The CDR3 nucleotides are TGTGCCAGCAGCAAAAGGAGGGGACAGCGGACAGATACGCAGTATTTT. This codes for CASSKRRGQRTDTQYF.

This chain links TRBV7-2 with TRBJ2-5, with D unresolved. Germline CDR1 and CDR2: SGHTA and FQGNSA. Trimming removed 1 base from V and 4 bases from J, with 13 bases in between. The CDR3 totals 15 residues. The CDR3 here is CASSLVVTFTETQYF. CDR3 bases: TGTGCCAGCAGCTTAGTGGTCACTTTCACAGAGACCCAGTACTTC.

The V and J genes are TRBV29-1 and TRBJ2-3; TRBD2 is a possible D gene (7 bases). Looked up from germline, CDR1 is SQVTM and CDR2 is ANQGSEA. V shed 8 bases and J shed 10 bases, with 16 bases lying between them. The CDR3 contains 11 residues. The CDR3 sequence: CSSSWGGAQYF. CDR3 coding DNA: TGCAGCTCCTCTTGGGGGGGCGCGCAGTATTTT.

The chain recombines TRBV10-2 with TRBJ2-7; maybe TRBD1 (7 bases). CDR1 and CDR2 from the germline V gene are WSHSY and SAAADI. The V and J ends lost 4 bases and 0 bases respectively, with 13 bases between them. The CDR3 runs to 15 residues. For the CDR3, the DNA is TGCGCCAGCAGTGTTCGTCAGGGGGGCTCCTACGAGCAGTACTTC. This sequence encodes CASSVRQGGSYEQYF.

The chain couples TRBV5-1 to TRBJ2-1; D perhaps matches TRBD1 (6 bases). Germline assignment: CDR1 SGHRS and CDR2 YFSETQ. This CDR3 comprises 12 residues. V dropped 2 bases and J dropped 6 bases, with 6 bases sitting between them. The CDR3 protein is CASSLQGNEQFF. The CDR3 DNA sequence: TGCGCCAGCAGCTTACAGGGCAATGAGCAGTTCTTC.

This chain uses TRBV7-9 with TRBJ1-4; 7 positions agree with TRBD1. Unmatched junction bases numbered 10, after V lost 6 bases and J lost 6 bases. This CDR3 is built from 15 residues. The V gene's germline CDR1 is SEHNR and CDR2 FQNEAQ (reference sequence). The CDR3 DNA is TGTGCCAGCAGATCCGACAGGGACGTGGATGAAAAACTGTTTTTT. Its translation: CASRSDRDVDEKLFF.